This T cell receptor beta chain was recovered during a study of shared clonotypes between healthy human individuals. Study-level findings and limits: Larger estimated richness was generally seen in naive subsets than in memory subsets.

Details on this clone: Antigen: not known.

Naivety among CD8 cells was defined by CD45RO negativity and positive CCR7 selection, thereby excluding terminally differentiated effector memory CD45RA+ cells. Sequenced by immunoSEQ multiplex PCR; TCRdb stores in-frame clones only, minus some. Of about 2.1 million clones in the sample, roughly 91% are singletons; the top ten hold around 1.7%. Germline V gene data show CDR1 as SQVTM and CDR2 as ANQGSEA. The CDR3 covers 13 residues. Trimming left V 4 bases short and J 3 bases short, with 10 bases between. The TCR sequence derives from a man younger than 35 in good health. Some clones in this sample may be carry-over from other donors' samples. The sample was naive CD8+ T cells from PBMCs. V is TRBV29-1 and J is TRBJ1-5; D is perhaps TRBD1 (5 bases). In DNA, the CDR3 is TGCAGCGTTGGCTGGGGGACCAATCAGCCCCAGCATTTT. It codes for CSVGWGTNQPQHF. The entire variable domain, with the rest obtained from reference TRBV29-1 and TRBJ1-5, is as follows: SAVISQKPSRDICQRGTSLTIQCQVDSQVTMMFWYRQQPGQSLTLIATANQGSEATYESGFVIDKFPISRPNLTFSTLTVSNMSPEDSSIYLCSVGWGTNQPQHFGDGTRLSIL.